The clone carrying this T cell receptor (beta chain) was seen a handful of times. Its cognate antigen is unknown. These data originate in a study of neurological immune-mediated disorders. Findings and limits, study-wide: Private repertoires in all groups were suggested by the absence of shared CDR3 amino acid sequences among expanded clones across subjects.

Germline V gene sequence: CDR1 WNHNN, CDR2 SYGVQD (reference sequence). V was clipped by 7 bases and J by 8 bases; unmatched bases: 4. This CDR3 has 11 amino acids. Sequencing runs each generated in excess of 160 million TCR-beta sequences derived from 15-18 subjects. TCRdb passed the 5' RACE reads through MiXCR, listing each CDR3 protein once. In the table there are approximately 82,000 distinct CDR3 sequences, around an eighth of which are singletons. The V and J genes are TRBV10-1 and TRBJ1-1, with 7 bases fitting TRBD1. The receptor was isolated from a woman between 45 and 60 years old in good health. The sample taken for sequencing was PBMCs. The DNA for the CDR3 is TGCGCCAGCACCGTACAGGGGGAAGCTTTCTTT. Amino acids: CASTVQGEAFF.